This T cell receptor (beta chain) emerged from a study of T cell changes during pregnancy in multiple sclerosis. The assay was immunoSEQ multiplex PCR, and TCRdb's table has in-frame clones only and misses some. Among about 30,000 clones listed, 85% to 95% were seen once. Germline loops: CDR1 LGHNA, CDR2 YSLEER. CDR3 length equals 15 residues. The V gene lost 0 bases and the J gene lost 5 bases, with 13 bases spanning the gap. The TCR originated in a female donor with multiple sclerosis, enrolled in a pregnancy study. This specimen consisted of CD4+ T cells from peripheral blood mononuclear cells, obtained after pregnancy. The rearrangement joins TRBV4-3 to TRBJ2-5; perhaps TRBD2 as D (6 bases). This CDR3 reads CASSQDPRGGETQYF. The DNA of the CDR3 is TGCGCCAGCAGCCAAGATCCGCGGGGCGGGGAGACCCAGTACTTC.